This T cell receptor beta chain was captured by sequencing in a study of CD8 T cells in Susac syndrome (dated by TCRdb to about 2019). Study-wide context: The study used repertoire sequencing to test whether antigen drove CD8+ T cell activation and differentiation in Susac syndrome.

Trimming takes 5 bases from V and 3 bases from J, and the germline ends sit 26 bases apart. Spanning cysteine to phenylalanine, the CDR3 consists of 18 amino acids. Here the CDR3 DNA is all that survives: 54 bases in frame from base 1. The germline V gene provides CDR1 SGHRS and CDR2 YFSETQ. RNA was extracted with the RNeasy kit and 0.5 to 1 ug was reverse transcribed using random hexamers. The immunoSEQ multiplex PCR assay, which covers 54 Vbeta and 13 Jbeta segments, was used to amplify TCR beta CDR3 regions. To correct PCR amplification bias, a synthetic template baseline was used for both primer optimization and computational correction. The original methods were these. Only productive sequences were kept, with reads annotated to V, D and J genes according to IMGT and analyzed in immunoSEQ Analyzer. Clonality was computed as one minus Shannon entropy normalized by log2 of the number of productive unique sequences. For each patient and control, public and private clones were evaluated within the 100 most prevalent clones. Susac-specific clones were defined as absent from healthy and MS cohorts, around 1,000 published viral clones and other ImmuneACCESS disease sequences. The public reads were reprocessed in TCRdb via fastp at Q25 and MiXCR, keeping in-frame beta chains. Records with the same CDR3 protein are collapsed into one entry carrying the most frequent genes and DNA. These V and J calls derive from TCRdb rather than the authors' analysis. The sample table holds over 150,000 distinct CDR3 sequences, of which approximately 93% were seen once. The top ten clonotypes cover roughly 0.1% of the sample.

Beyond this particular receptor, the publication reports: The TCR sequencing and HLA analysis was acknowledged to have included a relatively small number of individuals.

Peripheral blood CD8+ and CD4+ T cells from healthy donors, Susac syndrome patients and multiple sclerosis patients were profiled by high-throughput TCR beta sequencing. The multiple sclerosis controls were treatment-naive patients who had stable or active relapsing-remitting disease and met the revised McDonald criteria. CD8+ TEMRA cells were enriched by FACS, while bulk CD8+ and CD4+ T cells were purified by magnetic negative isolation. Blood was collected in EDTA tubes and processed within 24 hours, with PBMCs isolated through density gradient centrifugation. PBMCs destined for TCR sequencing were cryopreserved in liquid nitrogen and later thawed in a 37 °C water bath. A purity of at least 90% was achieved for sorted or isolated CD4+, CD8+ and CD8+ TEMRA cells. Points on this clonotype: Its antigen remains unidentified. Base-call qualities are not available, and no considerably larger clone is one nucleotide away.

The sequence was obtained from a human donor with multiple sclerosis. Sequencing used CD4+ T cells from PBMCs. The chain employs TRBV5-1 and TRBJ1-1, with TRBD1 tentatively as D gene (5 bases match). The DNA reads TGCGCCAGCAGGGCCCCGTTCGGGTTGCTGGGAGGGGACACTGAAGCTTTCTTT. This is translated as CASRAPFGLLGGDTEAFF. Reference TRBV5-1 and TRBJ1-1 genes cover what lies past the CDR3, so the full variable domain is KAGVTQTPRYLIKTRGQQVTLSCSPISGHRSVSWYQQTPGQGLQFLFEYFSETQRNKGNFPGRFSGRQFSNSRSEMNVSTLELGDSALYLCASRAPFGLLGGDTEAFFGQGTRLTVV.